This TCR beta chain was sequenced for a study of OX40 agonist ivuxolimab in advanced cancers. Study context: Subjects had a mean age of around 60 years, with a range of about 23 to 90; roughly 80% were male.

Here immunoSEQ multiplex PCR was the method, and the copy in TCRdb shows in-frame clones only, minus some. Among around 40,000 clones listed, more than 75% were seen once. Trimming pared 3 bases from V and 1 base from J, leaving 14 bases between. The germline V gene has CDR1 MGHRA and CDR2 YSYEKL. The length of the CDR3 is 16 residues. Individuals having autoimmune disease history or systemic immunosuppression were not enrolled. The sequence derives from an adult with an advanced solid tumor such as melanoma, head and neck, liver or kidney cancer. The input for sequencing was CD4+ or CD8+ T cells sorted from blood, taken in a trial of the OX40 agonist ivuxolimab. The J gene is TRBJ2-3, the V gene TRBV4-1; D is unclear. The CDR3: CASSHPSKGGTDTQYF. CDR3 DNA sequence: TGCGCCAGCAGCCACCCTTCGAAAGGCGGCACAGATACGCAGTATTTT.